This paragraph covers one T cell receptor (beta chain) sequence. Its target is not known. The sample originates from a study of cytomegalovirus exposure and HLA in healthy donors. Study overall: An early data release held tens of millions of unique TCRs from HLA-typed donors. Broader study findings: Follow-up analysis found HLA locus-dependent TCR association rates, highest for DRB1 and lowest for HLA-C. It was reported that TCR beta sequences correctly inferred the HLA-A and HLA-B alleles for most subjects.

The study ran its PCR with 60 Vbeta and 13 Jbeta primers. Profiled with immunoSEQ multiplex PCR; TCRdb holds only in-frame clones, not every one. The table records approximately 160,000 clones, approximately 80% of them present only once. Looked up from germline, CDR1 is LGHNA and CDR2 is YNFKEQ. The CDR3 loop spans 15 amino acids. The ends were cut back, 1 base at V and 6 bases at J, with 15 bases in the middle. The J gene is TRBJ2-5, the V gene TRBV4-2, with D perhaps TRBD2 (5 bases). Sequencing was done on a sample of PBMCs. The receptor comes from a woman aged 25 to 39 in good health and CMV-seronegative. CDR3 sequence (DNA): TGTGCCAGCAGCCAAGTGGACTCCCCTGGGCAGACCCAGTACTTC. It is translated as CASSQVDSPGQTQYF.